This T cell receptor beta chain stems from a study of T cell responses to AZD1222 COVID-19 vaccine. Study details: Pooling was applied to second doses at about 4 or about 12 weeks.

About this clone itself: Its specificity is not known. The same CDR3 also results from other DNA sequences found in this sample.

General study points: The reported proportion of spike-specific TCRs targeting unmutated variant regions was nearly half. Baseline antibody screening turned up just six or seven seropositive AZD1222 recipients. Repertoires were collected only later (after the peak T cell response had occurred).

Unmatched junction bases numbered 4, after V lost 6 bases and J lost 5 bases. Germline loops: CDR1 LNHDA, CDR2 SQIVND (reference sequence). This CDR3 contains 13 residues. The protocol was immunoSEQ multiplex PCR, while the TCRdb copy is restricted to in-frame clones and leaves out a portion. The sample lists about 170,000 clones, 93% occurring once. V is TRBV19 and J is TRBJ1-1; 9 bases agree with TRBD1. The sequence came from an adult in good health. Sequenced material: peripheral blood, taken on day 0 of AZD1222 vaccination. The CDR3 protein is CASSGTGWTEAFF. CDR3 in DNA: TGTGCCAGTAGCGGGACAGGGTGGACTGAAGCTTTCTTT.